These T cell receptor beta chains were read from a single sample in a study of blood T cell repertoires in COVID-19. Here immunoSEQ multiplex PCR was the method, and the copy in TCRdb shows in-frame clones only, minus some. Of roughly 250,000 clones listed, approximately 83% were seen once; the top ten hold about 4.3%. Sequencing input: PBMCs or T cells enriched from blood (not recorded which). The source is a woman aged 25-40 years who had recovered from COVID-19. Each CDR3 is given with its conserved first and last residue. Fields, in order: J gene, clone size, D gene, V gene, CDR3 protein, CDR3 DNA. A D gene is named only where the DNA matches it firmly. Size is omitted from some rows. Given values are once, few, many or a class for expanded clones.

J gene: TRBJ1-1
clone size: few
D gene: TRBD1
V gene: TRBV7-8
CDR3 protein: CASSLRTGERNTEAFF
CDR3 DNA: TGTGCCAGCAGCTTACGGACAGGGGAAAGGAACACTGAAGCTTTCTTT

J gene: TRBJ1-5
clone size: NA
D gene: TRBD1
V gene: TRBV28
CDR3 protein: CASSLLRPLDRGPISNQPQHF
CDR3 DNA: TGTGCCAGCAGTTTGTTACGCCCCTTGGACAGGGGTCCCATTAGCAATCAGCCCCAGCATTTT

J gene: TRBJ2-3
clone size: NA
D gene: TRBD2
V gene: TRBV9
CDR3 protein: CASSVAGRAGDTQYF
CDR3 DNA: TGTGCCAGCAGCGTAGCCGGGAGGGCCGGAGATACGCAGTATTTT

J gene: TRBJ2-2
clone size: NA
D gene: NA
V gene: TRBV9
CDR3 protein: CASSAPQGQSTGELFF
CDR3 DNA: TGTGCCAGCAGCGCCCCCCAGGGGCAGAGCACCGGGGAGCTGTTTTTT

J gene: TRBJ1-2
clone size: NA
D gene: NA
V gene: TRBV19
CDR3 protein: CASKNQGPYGYTF
CDR3 DNA: TGTGCCAGTAAGAACCAGGGTCCCTATGGCTACACCTTC

J gene: TRBJ2-3
clone size: once
D gene: TRBD2
V gene: TRBV15
CDR3 protein: CATSRDGGLGADTQYF
CDR3 DNA: TGTGCCACCAGCAGAGATGGAGGACTAGGGGCAGATACGCAGTATTTT

J gene: TRBJ2-5
clone size: NA
D gene: NA
V gene: TRBV19
CDR3 protein: CASGTAGETQYF
CDR3 DNA: TGTGCCAGTGGGACAGCGGGTGAGACCCAGTACTTC

J gene: TRBJ2-3
clone size: NA
D gene: TRBD2
V gene: TRBV24-1
CDR3 protein: CATSDLFSGGFSTDTQYF
CDR3 DNA: TGTGCCACCAGTGATTTGTTTAGCGGGGGCTTTAGCACAGATACGCAGTATTTT

J gene: TRBJ1-2
clone size: NA
D gene: TRBD1
V gene: TRBV18
CDR3 protein: CASSPETGPSIGYTF
CDR3 DNA: TGTGCCAGCTCACCCGAGACAGGGCCCTCTATTGGCTACACCTTC

J gene: TRBJ2-7
clone size: NA
D gene: NA
V gene: TRBV6-6
CDR3 protein: CASSYTGSEQYF
CDR3 DNA: TGTGCCAGCAGTTACACGGGATCCGAGCAGTACTTC

J gene: TRBJ2-2
clone size: NA
D gene: NA
V gene: TRBV5-4
CDR3 protein: CASSTGGQSNTGELFF
CDR3 DNA: TGTGCCAGCAGCACCGGGGGACAGTCGAACACCGGGGAGCTGTTTTTT

J gene: TRBJ2-5
clone size: NA
D gene: TRBD1
V gene: TRBV5-6
CDR3 protein: CASIGGSVVGETQYF
CDR3 DNA: TGTGCCAGCATAGGGGGCAGTGTAGTCGGGGAGACCCAGTACTTC

J gene: TRBJ1-6
clone size: NA
D gene: TRBD1
V gene: TRBV30
CDR3 protein: CAWTQGAGSPLHF
CDR3 DNA: TGTGCCTGGACACAGGGGGCCGGATCACCCCTCCACTTT

J gene: TRBJ2-2
clone size: NA
D gene: TRBD1
V gene: TRBV5-1
CDR3 protein: CASSSPDRAKTSTGELFF
CDR3 DNA: TGCGCCAGCAGCTCCCCTGACAGGGCTAAGACGAGCACCGGGGAGCTGTTTTTT

J gene: TRBJ1-2
clone size: once
D gene: NA
V gene: TRBV27
CDR3 protein: CASSLLGARGGYTF
CDR3 DNA: TGTGCCAGCAGTTTATTAGGGGCCCGTGGGGGCTACACCTTC

J gene: TRBJ2-7
clone size: NA
D gene: NA
V gene: TRBV15
CDR3 protein: CATSRVRDISYEQYF
CDR3 DNA: TGTGCCACCAGCAGAGTAAGGGACATCTCCTACGAGCAGTACTTC

J gene: TRBJ2-7
clone size: NA
D gene: NA
V gene: TRBV5-6
CDR3 protein: CASSLPPRSSYEQYF
CDR3 DNA: TGTGCCAGCAGCTTGCCGCCTAGGAGCTCCTACGAGCAGTACTTC

J gene: TRBJ1-6
clone size: few
D gene: NA
V gene: TRBV7-2
CDR3 protein: CASSLVRGNNSPLHF
CDR3 DNA: TGTGCCAGCAGCTTAGTGCGGGGAAATAATTCACCCCTCCACTTT

J gene: TRBJ2-7
clone size: once
D gene: TRBD1
V gene: TRBV19
CDR3 protein: CASRTGTGNYEQYF
CDR3 DNA: TGTGCCAGTAGAACCGGGACAGGGAACTACGAGCAGTACTTC

J gene: TRBJ2-2
clone size: NA
D gene: NA
V gene: TRBV19
CDR3 protein: CASSILATVTGELFF
CDR3 DNA: TGTGCCAGTAGTATCCTAGCGACAGTCACCGGGGAGCTGTTTTTT

J gene: TRBJ2-5
clone size: NA
D gene: TRBD2
V gene: TRBV9
CDR3 protein: CASSVAPQAGGLETQYF
CDR3 DNA: TGTGCCAGCAGCGTAGCCCCACAGGCGGGAGGGCTAGAGACCCAGTACTTC

J gene: TRBJ2-7
clone size: NA
D gene: TRBD2
V gene: TRBV18
CDR3 protein: CASSPKRSLAEVKYF
CDR3 DNA: TGTGCCAGCTCACCAAAAAGGTCGCTAGCGGAGGTAAAGTACTTC

J gene: TRBJ2-3
clone size: once
D gene: TRBD2
V gene: TRBV7-2
CDR3 protein: CASSLVTSGGPGTDTQYF
CDR3 DNA: TGTGCCAGCAGCTTAGTGACTAGCGGGGGGCCAGGCACAGATACGCAGTATTTT

J gene: TRBJ2-7
clone size: NA
D gene: TRBD1
V gene: TRBV14
CDR3 protein: CASSQRDRDREQYF
CDR3 DNA: TGTGCCAGCAGCCAAAGGGACAGGGATCGCGAGCAGTACTTC

J gene: TRBJ2-7
clone size: NA
D gene: NA
V gene: TRBV7-9
CDR3 protein: CASSSVSYYEQYF
CDR3 DNA: TGTGCCAGCAGCAGCGTCTCCTACTACGAGCAGTACTTC

J gene: TRBJ2-6
clone size: NA
D gene: NA
V gene: TRBV2
CDR3 protein: CASSERYSGANVLTF
CDR3 DNA: TGTGCCAGCAGTGAACGCTACTCTGGGGCCAACGTCCTGACTTTC

J gene: TRBJ2-7
clone size: few
D gene: NA
V gene: TRBV27
CDR3 protein: CASSLAGRGTYEQYF
CDR3 DNA: TGTGCCAGCAGTTTAGCGGGGAGGGGGACCTACGAGCAGTACTTC